The TCR beta chain described here comes from a study of blood T cell repertoires in COVID-19. In the study overall: The United States, Italy and Spain supplied acute and convalescent COVID-19 samples.

The Seattle patients joined while their infection was active and were tracked longitudinally afterward. The CDR3 runs to 14 residues. Germline trimming cut 6 bases from V and 4 bases from J; bases unmatched to any gene: 6. The germline V gene has CDR1 MNHEY and CDR2 SVGAGI. Original processing notes: How many nucleated cells were present was estimated from reference gene primer amplification. Measured with immunoSEQ multiplex PCR; TCRdb has only the in-frame clones, and not every one. V, J and clone size reflect that table, while D and trimming were determined from the DNA. The sample yields fewer than 350,000 clones, 90% seen once.

Sequences were obtained from peripheral blood. The receptor comes from a woman aged 25 to 39 with COVID-19, enrolled during active disease. The V gene is TRBV6-5, the J gene TRBJ2-3, with 8 bases lining up with TRBD2. The CDR3 reads CASRPPGRADTQYF. CDR3 nucleotide sequence: TGTGCCAGCAGACCCCCCGGGAGGGCAGATACGCAGTATTTT.